Each of the 30 T cell receptor beta chains below was sequenced from the same sample in a study of cytomegalovirus exposure and HLA in healthy donors. The PCR had 60 Vbeta and 13 Jbeta primers. Repertoires were generated with immunoSEQ multiplex PCR, while TCRdb's copy carries only in-frame clones and drops some. This table has 85,000 to 130,000 clones, around three quarters appearing once. Specimen: PBMCs. The receptors shown here come from a woman between 50 and 59 years old in good health and CMV-seropositive.

The gene calls are TRBV11-2 and TRBJ2-2; 8 bases fit TRBD2. The germline gives CDR1 SGHAT, CDR2 FQNNGV. V was pared by 8 bases and J by 3 bases, with 11 bases of the junction left unmatched. The CDR3 spans 16 residues. CDR3 coding DNA: TGTGCCAGCGGGTTCTCCGGGGGGGCTGACACCGGGGAGCTGTTTTTT. Translated: CASGFSGGADTGELFF.

CDR3 region: CASRPRLAGGHNEQFF. CDR3 DNA: TGTGCCAGTAGACCAAGGTTAGCGGGGGGGCACAATGAGCAGTTCTTC. V is TRBV2 and J is TRBJ2-1; 11 bases map to TRBD2. Germline assignment: CDR1 SNHLY and CDR2 FYNNEI. CDR3 length: 16 residues. Losses at the gene ends were 9 bases for V and 5 bases for J; bases not matched to a gene: 12.

The chain is built from TRBV11-2 and TRBJ1-4; 10 nucleotides agree with TRBD1. The junction had 8 bases not matched to a gene; V was cut back by 5 bases and J by 8 bases. CDR1 and CDR2 from the germline V gene are SGHAT and FQNNGV. There are 15 residues in the CDR3. The CDR3 reads CASSLPGTGDEKLFF. In DNA, the CDR3 is TGTGCCAGCAGCCTTCCCGGGACAGGGGACGAAAAACTGTTTTTT.

This clone was counted only a few times. The chain has TRBV7-3 and TRBJ2-7; 16 nucleotides align to TRBD2. The CDR3 length is 17 residues. Germline lookup yields CDR1 SGHTA and CDR2 FQGTGA. V was clipped by 4 bases and J by 1 base; unmatched bases: 4. CDR3 DNA: TGTGCCAGCAGCTGGGGACTAGCGGGGGGGCTTTCCTACGAGCAGTACTTC. It specifies CASSWGLAGGLSYEQYF.

This chain links TRBV5-6 with TRBJ2-3; TRBD2 agrees at 10 bases. The germline CDR1 and CDR2 sequences are SGHDT and YYEEEE. V dropped 5 bases and J dropped 2; count of bases not matched to a gene: 8. The CDR3 extends over 16 amino acids. CDR3 amino acids: CASSPGLADFTDTQYF. The CDR3 DNA reads as TGTGCCAGCAGTCCAGGACTAGCGGACTTCACAGATACGCAGTATTTT.

The rearrangement uses TRBV7-9 and TRBJ2-7; 8 bases agree with TRBD2. The CDR3 has 13 amino acids. Germline V gives CDR1 SEHNR, CDR2 FQNEAQ (reference sequence). Unmatched junction bases numbered 8, after V lost 9 bases and J lost 4 bases. The chain's CDR3 is CASTISGGYEQYF. For the CDR3, the DNA is TGTGCCAGTACCATAAGCGGGGGATACGAGCAGTACTTC.

The rearrangement uses TRBV9 and TRBJ2-2; the match to TRBD2 covers 7 bases. CDR3 size: 15 residues. The ends lost 0 bases at V and 4 bases at J; junction bases unmatched: 3. Germline CDR1 and CDR2: SGDLS and YYNGEE. The CDR3 DNA follows: TGTGCCAGCAGCGTAGCTAGCGGTCCCACCGGGGAGCTGTTTTTT. Protein: CASSVASGPTGELFF.

This clone came up once. This chain links TRBV28 with TRBJ1-1; 8 nucleotides match TRBD1. Trimming took 2 bases from V and 0 from J; bases not matched to a gene: 8. This CDR3 contains 17 residues. CDR1 is MDHEN, CDR2 SYDVKM, per germline. CDR3 nucleotides: TGTGCCAGCAGTTTAGGCACAGGGGGTTTGATGAACACTGAAGCTTTCTTT. Translation gives CASSLGTGGLMNTEAFF.

This rearrangement joins TRBV10-3 to TRBJ2-7; D is possibly TRBD1 (6 bases). This CDR3 has 15 residues. CDR1 is ENHRY, CDR2 SYGVKD, per germline. The V and J ends lost 2 bases and 6 bases respectively, with 17 bases between them. The CDR3 nucleotides are TGTGCCATCAGTGAGAGGACAGCCCGACTGGGCGAGCAGTACTTC. Its protein product is CAISERTARLGEQYF.

In this sample, this clone turned up once. The rearrangement joins TRBV27 to TRBJ2-3; 8 bases align to TRBD2. Germline V gene sequence: CDR1 MNHEY, CDR2 SMNVEV (reference sequence). This CDR3 is built from 17 residues. J lost 0 bases, V lost 6 bases, and 11 bases had no gene match. CDR3 sequence reads: CASRARGAPYSTDTQYF. CDR3 in DNA: TGTGCCAGCAGAGCGCGGGGGGCTCCCTATAGCACAGATACGCAGTATTTT.

J is TRBJ2-1 and V is TRBV7-2; the match to TRBD1 covers 7 bases. Germline values: CDR1 SGHTA, CDR2 FQGNSA. The CDR3 runs to 15 residues. V shed 4 bases, J shed 4 bases, and the junction held 7 bases outside the gene matches. CDR3: CASSSRQGAYNEQFF. The DNA of the CDR3 is TGTGCCAGCAGCTCCCGACAGGGTGCGTACAATGAGCAGTTCTTC.

This chain links TRBV5-1 with TRBJ2-7, with D perhaps matching TRBD2 (7 bases). Germline CDR1 SGHRS, CDR2 YFSETQ. This CDR3 spans 15 amino acids. With 0 bases removed from V and 3 bases from J, the gap between germline ends came to 13 bases. CDR3 loop: CASSLGPGEGYEQYF. For the CDR3, the DNA is TGCGCCAGCAGCTTGGGACCAGGGGAGGGCTACGAGCAGTACTTC.

The chain uses TRBV7-8 and TRBJ1-5; the D gene is possibly TRBD1 (5 bases). The length of the CDR3 is 14 residues. Germline CDR1 is SGHVS and CDR2 is FQNEAQ. V lost 2 bases to trimming and J lost 9 bases, with 14 bases between them. This CDR3 is CASSLLAGGRPQHF. The CDR3 DNA reads TGTGCCAGCAGCTTATTGGCGGGGGGAAGGCCCCAGCATTTT.

The chain carries TRBV28 and TRBJ1-6, with D perhaps TRBD1 (5 bases). CDR1 and CDR2 (germline): MDHEN, SYDVKM. V was cut by 6 bases and J by 4 bases, with 10 bases left in between. The CDR3 has 14 amino acids. This CDR3 is CASSPGHYNSPLHF. The CDR3 region has the DNA TGTGCCAGCAGCCCAGGACATTATAATTCACCCCTCCACTTT.

V usage is TRBV6-1 and J usage is TRBJ1-5; 8 bases align to TRBD1. The CDR3 runs to 16 residues. Trimming removed 4 bases from V and 3 bases from J; junction bases left unmatched: 8. Germline CDR1 MNHNS, CDR2 SASEGT. The CDR3 protein is CASSAFGQGLNQPQHF. In DNA, the CDR3 is TGTGCCAGCAGTGCTTTCGGACAGGGTCTCAATCAGCCCCAGCATTTT.

The V and J genes are TRBV7-9 and TRBJ2-3; 8 bases fit TRBD1. The CDR3 length is 15 residues. Germline V gene data show CDR1 as SEHNR and CDR2 as FQNEAQ (reference sequence). V lost 1 base and J lost 2; bases outside the gene matches: 2. CDR3 sequence: CASSLGTGLTDTQYF. For the CDR3, the DNA is TGTGCCAGCAGCTTAGGGACAGGGCTCACAGATACGCAGTATTTT. Full variable domain (missing parts from reference TRBV7-9 and TRBJ2-3): DTGVSQNPRHKITKRGQNVTFRCDPISEHNRLYWYRQTLGQGPEFLTYFQNEAQLEKSRLLSDRFSAERPKGSFSTLEIQRTEQGDSAMYLCASSLGTGLTDTQYFGPGTRLTVL.

V and J are TRBV6-1 and TRBJ1-5, with TRBD1 matching over 7 bases. V shed 6 bases and J 3 bases; nucleotides not matched to a gene: 5. In germline, CDR1 is MNHNS, CDR2 SASEGT. The CDR3 has 14 amino acids. The CDR3, as DNA: TGTGCCAGCAGGAAGGGACAGTTCAATCAGCCCCAGCATTTT. Residues: CASRKGQFNQPQHF.

V usage is TRBV5-1 and J usage is TRBJ1-3; 8 bases map to TRBD1. The CDR3 contains 18 residues. Trimming at V came to 4 bases and at J to 0 bases, leaving 12 bases not matched to a gene. The germline V gene has CDR1 SGHRS and CDR2 YFSETQ. CDR3 nucleotide sequence: TGCGCCAGCAGCCCCGCCGGGACAGGATTATTCTCTGGAAACACCATATATTTT. Its translation is CASSPAGTGLFSGNTIYF.

The rearrangement uses TRBV5-1 and TRBJ2-3; D perhaps matches TRBD1 (6 bases). The CDR3 covers 14 residues. In germline, CDR1 is SGHRS, CDR2 YFSETQ. V was clipped by 4 bases and J by 3 bases, with 12 bases between them. As DNA, the CDR3 is TGCGCCAGCAGCCAACAGGGCCTGACAGATACGCAGTATTTT. It yields the protein CASSQQGLTDTQYF.

This chain links TRBV6-1 with TRBJ1-1; no definite D call. CDR3 size: 16 residues. V dropped 4 bases and J dropped 1 base, with 16 bases sitting between them. Germline loops: CDR1 MNHNS, CDR2 SASEGT. The CDR3 coding sequence is TGTGCCAGCAGTGGAAAGTATCGTTCCAGGAACACTGAAGCTTTCTTT. Translating gives CASSGKYRSRNTEAFF.

The V and J genes are TRBV4-1 and TRBJ2-7; 9 bases are shared with TRBD1. The CDR3 loop spans 16 amino acids. The germline V gene encodes CDR1 MGHRA and CDR2 YSYEKL. Losses at the gene ends were 0 bases for V and 1 base for J; bases not matched to a gene: 4. CDR3 sequence reads: CASSQDMGTGSYEQYF. DNA of the CDR3: TGCGCCAGCAGCCAAGATATGGGGACAGGGTCCTACGAGCAGTACTTC.

The J gene is TRBJ1-1, the V gene TRBV25-1; TRBD1 is a possible D gene (5 bases). The V end was cut by 4 bases, the J end by 10 bases, with 16 bases between. CDR3 length equals 13 residues. Germline V gives CDR1 MGHDK, CDR2 SYGVNS. The CDR3 DNA sequence: TGTGCCAGCAGTGGGGGCACGCCTAAAGTAGCTTTCTTT. It encodes CASSGGTPKVAFF. Variable domain in full (rest from reference TRBV25-1 and TRBJ1-1): EADIYQTPRYLVIGTGKKITLECSQTMGHDKMYWYQQDPGMELHLIHYSYGVNSTEKGDLSSESTVSRIRTEHFPLTLESARPSHTSQYLCASSGGTPKVAFFGQGTRLTVV.

This clone came up a few times. This chain connects TRBV6-5 to TRBJ2-7, with D possibly TRBD1 on 6 matching bases. Per the germline V gene, CDR1 is MNHEY and CDR2 is SVGAGI. CDR3 length: 13 amino acids. Trimming removed 4 bases from V and 6 bases from J, with 13 bases in between. CDR3 in amino acids: CASSSAEGGEQYF. The DNA of the CDR3 is TGTGCCAGCAGTTCGGCCGAAGGGGGCGAGCAGTACTTC.

The chain employs TRBV21-1 and TRBJ2-1; no check of the table's D call, TRBD1, against the DNA was made. TRBV21-1 is flagged as a pseudogene. The CDR3 length is 16 residues. The CDR3 nucleotides read TGTGCCAGCAGCAAAGCTAGGGGCGACGGCCACAATGAGCAGTTCTTC. It specifies CASSKARGDGHNEQFF.

This clone is medium-sized by share. The genes are TRBV11-2 and TRBJ2-1; D not resolved. The germline CDR1 and CDR2 sequences are SGHAT and FQNNGV. The CDR3 consists of 15 residues. The V end lost 6 bases, the J end lost 4 bases, and 16 bases lay between the germline ends. CDR3 sequence reads: CASSSRVTGYNEQFF. In nucleotides, the CDR3 is TGTGCCAGCAGTTCACGAGTCACGGGTTACAATGAGCAGTTCTTC.

A few counts support this clone. This chain connects TRBV4-3 to TRBJ2-7; 8 bases align to TRBD1. This CDR3 spans 17 amino acids. The V and J ends lost 4 bases and 3 bases, in that order; junction bases with no gene match: 14. Germline V lookup: CDR1 LGHNA, CDR2 YSLEER. CDR3 in amino acids: CASSRNTGTGQLYEQYF. CDR3 sequence (DNA): TGCGCCAGCAGCCGAAATACCGGGACAGGCCAACTCTACGAGCAGTACTTC.

A single count supports this clone. The chain links TRBV19 to TRBJ2-1, with TRBD2 matching 10 bases. The CDR3 is made up of 15 amino acids. V was clipped by 5 bases and J by 8 bases; unmatched bases: 9. Germline CDR1 is LNHDA and CDR2 is SQIVND (reference sequence). CDR3 amino acids: CASSPGLAEGYEQFF. The CDR3 DNA is TGTGCCAGTAGTCCCGGACTAGCGGAAGGATATGAGCAGTTCTTC.

The CDR3 protein is CASSLAGVYNEQFF. CDR3 coding DNA: TGTGCCAGCAGTCTAGCGGGGGTTTACAATGAGCAGTTCTTC. The genes are TRBV28 and TRBJ2-1; TRBD2 aligns across 10 bases. The CDR3 is made up of 14 amino acids. Germline assignment: CDR1 MDHEN and CDR2 SYDVKM. The V segment lost 5 bases and the J segment 4 bases; nucleotides outside the gene matches: 2.

The chain uses TRBV21-1 and TRBJ1-5; TRBD1 is taken as the D call from the table, unchecked against the DNA. TRBV21-1 is a listed pseudogene. The CDR3 has 14 amino acids. CDR3 sequence: CASSKRPPRGSGHF. In DNA, the CDR3 is TGTGCCAGCAGCAAAAGGCCGCCCAGGGGGTCCGGGCATTTT.

In this sample, this clone turned up a few times. This sequence joins TRBV5-1 and TRBJ2-4, with 16 bases identical to TRBD2. The CDR3 sequence is 13 residues long. CDR1 is SGHRS and CDR2 is YFSETQ in the germline V gene. V dropped 4 bases and J dropped 14; count of bases not matched to a gene: 3. CDR3 protein: CASSPGLAGGEYF. CDR3 DNA sequence: TGCGCCAGCAGCCCGGGACTAGCGGGGGGGGAGTACTTC.